The clone carrying this TCR beta chain has just a few counts. Its matching antigen is unknown. Isolated RNA was reverse transcribed into cDNA used as the sequencing template. Sequenced by immunoSEQ multiplex PCR; TCRdb stores in-frame clones only, minus some. The sample consists of about 110,000 clones, approximately 63% of them appearing once. Cell sorting was applied to PBMCs, and CD4+ and CD8+ T cells were collected. The CDR3 is made up of 19 amino acids. The V gene's germline CDR1 is PRHDT and CDR2 FYEKMQ (reference sequence). V shed 1 base and J 4 bases; nucleotides not matched to a gene: 15. This record comes from a study of CD8+ T cells in alopecia areata. General study findings and limits: Clarity of TCR sharing across patients fell short of that in mice, possibly HLA-related.

The sequencing sample was made of CD8+ T cells sorted from blood. The V call is TRBV13, the J call TRBJ2-3, with 9 nucleotides matching TRBD2. The receptor was derived from a human donor in good health. CDR3 protein: CASSLALPLGGGAPDTQYF. In nucleotides, the CDR3 is TGTGCCAGCAGCTTAGCTTTGCCCCTTGGCGGGGGGGCCCCAGATACGCAGTATTTT.